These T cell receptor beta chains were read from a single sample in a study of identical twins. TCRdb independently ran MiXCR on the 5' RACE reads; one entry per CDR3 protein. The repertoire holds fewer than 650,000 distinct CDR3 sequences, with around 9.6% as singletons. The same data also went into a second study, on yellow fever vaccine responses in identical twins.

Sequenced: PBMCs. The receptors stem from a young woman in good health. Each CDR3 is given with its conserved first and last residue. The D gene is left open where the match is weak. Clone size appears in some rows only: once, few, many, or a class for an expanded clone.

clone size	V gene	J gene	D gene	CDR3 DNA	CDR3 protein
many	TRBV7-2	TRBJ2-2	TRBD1	TGTGCCAGCAGCCCCGGGACAGGGTACGGGGAGCTGTTTTTT	CASSPGTGYGELFF
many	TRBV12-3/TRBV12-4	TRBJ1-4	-	TGTGCCAGCAGTCTAGACAGAAGTTGGAATGAAAAACTGTTTTTT	CASSLDRSWNEKLFF
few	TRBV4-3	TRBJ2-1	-	TGCGCCAGCAGCCAAGATGCGTTGAATGAGCAGCTCTTC	CASSQDALNEQLF
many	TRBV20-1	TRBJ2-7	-	TGCAGTGCTAGAGATAGGGGGGTTAGCTCCTACGAGCAGTACTTC	CSARDRGVSSYEQYF
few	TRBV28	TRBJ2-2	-	TGTGCCAGCCGCTACTATAATGAGCCCGGGGAGCTGTTTTTT	CASRYYNEPGELFF
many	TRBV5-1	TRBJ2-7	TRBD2	TGCGCCAGCAGCTCCTCTAGCGGGAGAACCTACGAGCAGTACTTC	CASSSSSGRTYEQYF
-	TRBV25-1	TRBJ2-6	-	TGTGCCAGCAGTGTCGCGCCCTCTGGGGCCAACGTCCTGACTTTC	CASSVAPSGANVLTF
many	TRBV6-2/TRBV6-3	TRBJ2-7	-	TGTGCCAGCAGGCAGCGACAGGCCACCTACGAGCAGTACTTC	CASRQRQATYEQYF
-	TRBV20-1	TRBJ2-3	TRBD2	TGCAGTGCTAGAGATGGAGCGGGAGGGCTGTATACGCAGTATTTT	CSARDGAGGLYTQYF
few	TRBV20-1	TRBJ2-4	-	TGCAGTGCGCAAAGGGGGGAGGGGGCCAAAAACATTCAGTACTTC	CSAQRGEGAKNIQYF
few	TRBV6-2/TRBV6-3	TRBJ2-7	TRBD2	TGTGCCAGCAGCTTACTAGCGGACGAGCAGTACTTC	CASSLLADEQYF
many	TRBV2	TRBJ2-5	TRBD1	TGTGCCAGCAGTCCGGGACAGGGGAAGATAGAGACCCAGTACTTC	CASSPGQGKIETQYF
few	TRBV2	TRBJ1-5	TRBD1	TGTGCCAGCAGGGCTCAGGGGGCAAGCAATCAGCCCCAGCATTTT	CASRAQGASNQPQHF
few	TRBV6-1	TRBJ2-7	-	TGTGCCAGCACCTCGCAGGGGTTCTCCTACGAGCAGTACTTC	CASTSQGFSYEQYF
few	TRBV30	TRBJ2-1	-	TGTGCCTGGACCCGAGGGAGGACAGTGGATGAGCAGTTCTTC	CAWTRGRTVDEQFF
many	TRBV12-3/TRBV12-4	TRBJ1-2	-	TGTGCCAGCCGCCCGGGACGGAGGTTTAACTATGGCTACACCTTC	CASRPGRRFNYGYTF
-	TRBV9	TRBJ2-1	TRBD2	TGTGCCAGCAGCGTAGGGACTAGCGGGGGGGTAGGTGAGCAGTTCTTC	CASSVGTSGGVGEQFF
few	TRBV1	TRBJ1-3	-	TGCACCAGCAGCCATTACCCGGGACAGCGGGGAAACACCATATATTTT	CTSSHYPGQRGNTIYF
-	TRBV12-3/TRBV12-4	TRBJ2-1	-	TGTGCCAGCAGTTTGGTTGACCAGCGGGCGTACAATGAGCAGTTCTTC	CASSLVDQRAYNEQFF
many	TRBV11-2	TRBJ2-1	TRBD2	TGTGCCAGCAGCAAATGGCTACCAAGCGGGAGGGCCTACAATGAGCAGTTCTTC	CASSKWLPSGRAYNEQFF
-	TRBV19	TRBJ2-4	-	TGTGCCCTATCGGAGCGGGACATTCATTACTTC	CALSERDIHYF
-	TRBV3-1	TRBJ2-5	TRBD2	TGTGCCAGCAGCCATCTCCGGGCGACTAGCGGACAAGAGACCCAGTACTTC	CASSHLRATSGQETQYF
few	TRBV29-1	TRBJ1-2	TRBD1	TGCAGCGTCGGCAGACCGGGACAGGGCTCATATGGCTACACCTTC	CSVGRPGQGSYGYTF
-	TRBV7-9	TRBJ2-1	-	TGTGCCAGCAGCCCTCGGAATCTGGGGACACCATTGTTCAGCTCCTACAATGAGCAGTTCTTC	CASSPRNLGTPLFSSYNEQFF
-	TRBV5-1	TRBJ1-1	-	TGCGCCAGCAGCAGATTGGAAGCTTTCTTT	CASSRLEAFF
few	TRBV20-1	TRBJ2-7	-	TGCAGTGCTAGGGACGTCAGCTCCTACGAGCAGTACTTC	CSARDVSSYEQYF
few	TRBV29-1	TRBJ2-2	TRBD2	TGCAGCGTTGTGGGCTTCGGGGGGACCGGGGAGCTGTTTTTT	CSVVGFGGTGELFF
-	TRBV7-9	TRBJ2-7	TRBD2	TGTGCCAGCAGCCCTTATAGCGGGGGGGACAACGAGCAGTACTTC	CASSPYSGGDNEQYF